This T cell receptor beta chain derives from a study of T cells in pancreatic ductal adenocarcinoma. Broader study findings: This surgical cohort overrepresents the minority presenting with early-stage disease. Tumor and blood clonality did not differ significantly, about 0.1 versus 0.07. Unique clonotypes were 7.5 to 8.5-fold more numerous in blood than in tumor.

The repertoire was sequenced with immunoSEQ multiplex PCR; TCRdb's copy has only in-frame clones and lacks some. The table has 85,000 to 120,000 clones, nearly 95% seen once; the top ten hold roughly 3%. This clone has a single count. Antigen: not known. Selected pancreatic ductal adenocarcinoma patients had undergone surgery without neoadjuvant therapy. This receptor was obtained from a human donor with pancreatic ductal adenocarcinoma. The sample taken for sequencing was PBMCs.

This CDR3 is CASSLDSGLQPQHF. The CDR3 DNA follows: TGTGCCAGCAGCTTGGATTCAGGTCTACAGCCCCAGCATTTT. V gene TRBV5-5 combines with J gene TRBJ1-5; D is uncertain. The CDR3 covers 14 residues. V was clipped by 0 bases and J by 7 bases, with 11 bases between them. The germline V gene has CDR1 SGHKS and CDR2 YYEKEE (reference sequence). The variable domain in full, completed from reference TRBV5-5 and TRBJ1-5, reads DAGVTQSPTHLIKTRGQQVTLRCSPISGHKSVSWYQQVLGQGPQFIFQYYEKEERGRGNFPDRFSARQFPNYSSELNVNALLLGDSALYLCASSLDSGLQPQHFGDGTRLSIL.